The sequence of this TCR beta chain was determined in a study of regulatory T cells in long-lasting Graves disease (dated by TCRdb to the early 2020s). Study-wide context: In the newly diagnosed Graves' disease group, patients had been taking antithyroid drugs for less than 3 months. Patients with persistent Graves' disease were compared with patients with newly diagnosed Graves' disease using TCR sequencing and RNA sequencing of peripheral blood. The study was conducted in China and was registered as a clinical trial. A total of roughly 35 samples underwent TCR sequencing: about 13 from persistent and roughly 20 from newly diagnosed Graves' disease patients.

The library was obtained by multiplex PCR. The reads were generated on an Illumina HiSeq 4000. iRepertoire HTBI primers and Arm-PCR amplification of CDR3 regions were used to construct TCR beta libraries. Gel purification was performed on PCR products prior to sequencing. Per the source publication's procedure: Across samples, fewer than 70 TRBV and over 11 TRBJ segments were identified and used for gene usage analysis of CDR3 amino acid clonotypes. Filtered high-quality paired reads were merged into contigs using COPE and FqMerger. BLAST was used to align contigs to IMGT TRBV, TRBD and TRBJ reference genes, and CDR3 was defined according to IMGT. Any clonotype with a frequency above 0.1% was counted as a highly expanded clone. Shannon entropy was used to measure repertoire diversity, and the Gini coefficient was used to measure V-J evenness. A clonotype was considered public if more than one individual shared it. The raw public data were reprocessed by TCRdb itself: fastp quality trimming at Q25, MiXCR clonotype calling, in-frame beta chains only. Each record represents a unique CDR3 protein, reported with the most common genes and DNA among its rows. TCRdb assigned the V and J calls; the authors' analysis was not used. The sample table records over 200,000 distinct CDR3 sequences; roughly 18% of these occur just once. 14% of the sample comes from the top ten.

Overall study outcomes, separate from this receptor: Sequencing and analysis were restricted to the TCR beta chain. Compared with newly diagnosed patients, patients with persistent Graves' disease had lower TCR Shannon entropy and fewer highly expanded clones, which suggests clonal expansion. A larger number of public clonotypes was shared among persistent patients (under 3,000) than among newly diagnosed patients (around 970). Persistent disease showed preferential use of TRBV28, TRBJ1-2 and TRBJ2-5, whereas newly diagnosed disease favored TRBV20-1 and TRBJ2-1. The small sample size was acknowledged by the authors as a limitation that may reduce accuracy. Only peripheral blood was studied, because thyroid tissue, the primary lesion, was inaccessible.

The junction shows trimming of 6 bases on V and 6 bases on J, and the gene matches do not reach 5 bases of it. The germline V gene specifies MNHNS as CDR1 and SASEGT as CDR2. Measured from the cysteine to the phenylalanine, the CDR3 is 13 residues long. CDR3 DNA only is kept here, 39 bases in frame from base 1. According to the study, the label for this sample's time point signals: newly diagnosed GD, antithyroid drugs for less than 3 months. For both TCR sequencing and RNA sequencing, RNA was extracted from PBMCs in TRIzol. Graves' disease was diagnosed according to American Thyroid Association guidelines. Patients were recruited from an endocrinology department in Xi'an, China. Each patient gave 9 to 10 milliliters of peripheral blood, collected in an EDTA anticoagulant tube. Ficoll Paque Plus density gradient separation was used to isolate PBMCs, and no additional T cell sorting was done. An Agilent 2100 Bioanalyzer and agarose gel were used to check RNA quality, while a NanoDrop 2000 measured RNA concentration.

This clonotype has ten or more counts. The antigen it binds to is not known. The record has no base qualities; no much larger clone is one base away. These same data were also listed under a study on T cells in Graves' hyperthyroidism and ophthalmopathy. The second source states: A patient counted as having stable Graves' hyperthyroidism if no progression to ophthalmopathy occurred over 18 months of follow-up. The hyperthyroidism patients were between 18 and 65 years old and newly diagnosed, with a disease duration of less than 2 months. Any patient with an uncontrolled infection, another autoimmune disease, pregnancy or lactation was excluded. Clinical symptoms, serum thyroxine and TRAb, thyroid ultrasound, and orbital computed tomography formed the basis for the diagnoses. The TCR CDR3 was subjected to a first round of RT-PCR using the HTBI primer set and the Qiagen OneStep RT-PCR kit. Most expanded thyroid clonotypes (frequency above 0.001) were also found in blood, which suggests that blood repertoires may mirror thyroid immune responses. Ophthalmopathy was separated from stable hyperthyroidism by a 13 V-J signature model, with approximately 86% sensitivity and roughly 84% specificity obtained in cross-validation and 80%/75% obtained in testing. In validation, the model predicted progression to ophthalmopathy with roughly 70% sensitivity and 72.22% specificity, a median of roughly seven months before onset. TCR V-J signatures able to tell the groups apart were searched for in a discovery cohort of 90 to 100 patients, of whom more than 40 had Graves' ophthalmopathy and under 65 had stable Graves' hyperthyroidism. Prospective prediction of ophthalmopathy was tested in an independent validation cohort of approximately 18 hyperthyroidism patients and roughly 16 patients who later progressed to ophthalmopathy. The 90 to 100 discovery patients were randomly split 7:3 into training and test sets. In addition, the study compared T-cell repertoires in thyroid tissue and in blood from roughly 6 Graves' hyperthyroidism patients. Following sampling, methimazole starting at 30 mg daily was given to hyperthyroidism patients, and high-dose intravenous methylprednisolone was given to ophthalmopathy patients. Libraries were constructed in a second round of multiplex PCR, after which size selection and purification were carried out. Libraries were sequenced paired-end with 100 bp reads on an Illumina HiSeq2000. Raw data were processed with SOAPnuke, discarding reads with adapters, uncalled bases, mean Phred below 15, or no exact constant-primer or identifier match. High-quality paired reads were merged using COPE v1.2.5, and each unique nucleotide sequence was defined as a clonotype. Clonotypes were aligned to IMGT TRBV, TRBD and TRBJ reference segments using MiTCR v1.1. The analysis included only V-J combinations with a frequency above 0.0001, which together covered over 98% of the repertoires. The TCS score was defined as the ratio of F50 (clonal expansion) to E x V (chaos), calculated using BLOSUM62-based TCRdist between CDR3 peptides within each V-J. Welch's t-statistics and random forest reduced just over 500 V-J features to 13, which were used in a naive Bayes classifier (R e1071). No statistical method was used to fix the sample size in advance, and group allocation was not hidden from the investigators. According to the paper, TCR Vbeta CDR3 sequencing was carried out on 135 peripheral blood samples, which came from over 40 ophthalmopathy, about 75 hyperthyroidism and approximately 17 progressor patients.

Sequenced material: peripheral blood mononuclear cells (PBMCs), taken at new diagnosis, from a patient treated with antithyroid drugs. The chain uses TRBV6-1 and TRBJ1-5; 7 bases in the junction line up with TRBD1. The clonotype was recovered from a woman aged 30 to 39 with Graves disease. Donor details come from another sample of the same person, matched by shared clones. The DNA sequence is given as TGTGCCAGCAGCGGACAGGAGGGTCAGCCCCAGCATTTT. Protein translation: CASSGQEGQPQHF.